The clone carrying this TCR beta chain turned up a few times. Its specificity is not known. The source of the sample is a study of CD8 T cells in ankylosing spondylitis. TCRdb re-called the 5' RACE reads through MiXCR, storing one row per CDR3 protein. Of over 200,000 distinct CDR3 sequences listed, 15% to 20% are singletons. Trimming cost V 3 bases and J 5 bases; bases outside gene matches: 9. The CDR3 sequence is 16 residues long. CDR1 is MNHNS, CDR2 SASEGT, per germline. Study-wide findings and caveats: Disease-associated clones were reportedly significantly overrepresented in matched ankylosing spondylitis synovial fluid. Those disease-linked clones were CD8+; they were also relatively rare in peripheral blood. The study identified a TCR beta motif of roughly eight highly homologous variants that appeared characteristic of ankylosing spondylitis blood.

Sequencing input: blood, either unsorted or a sorted T cell fraction (not recorded which). This clonotype originated in a male donor with ankylosing spondylitis. The rearrangement joins TRBV6-1 to TRBJ1-5; TRBD1 agrees at 8 bases. The CDR3 coding sequence is TGTGCCAGCAGTGACAGGGGGCTCTACTGGGATCAGCCCCAGCATTTT. It yields the protein CASSDRGLYWDQPQHF.